A single sample gave rise to the 32 T cell receptor beta chains below, sequenced in a study of metastatic and nonmetastatic thyroid tumors. With MiXCR, TCRdb called clones anew from the PCR reads. The sample holds around 20,000 clones, over 25% seen once. There were no patients who had received any treatment before thyroid surgery. Sequencing was performed on adjacent normal tissue. These receptors all stem from a female donor with papillary thyroid cancer or a benign thyroid nodule (not recorded which). Some clones in this sample may be carry-over from other donors' samples.

The V call is TRBV2, the J call TRBJ1-5; D not certain. This CDR3 has 15 amino acids. Germline CDR1 is SNHLY and CDR2 is FYNNEI. Deletions cut 4 bases from V and 2 bases from J, with 12 bases between. The CDR3 region has the DNA TGTGCCAGCAGTGCTTGGGCAGGAGGCAATCAGCCCCAGCATTTT. This codes for CASSAWAGGNQPQHF.

This clone appeared many times. The rearrangement joins TRBV5-6 to TRBJ2-1; perhaps D is TRBD1 or TRBD2 (7 bases each). Looked up from germline, CDR1 is SGHDT and CDR2 is YYEEEE. V lost 0 bases, J lost 3 bases, and 19 bases lay in between. The CDR3 covers 18 residues. The CDR3, as DNA: TGTGCCAGCAGCTTGGAGGCGGCAGGGGGGGAAAACTACAATGAGCAGTTCTTC. Translation: CASSLEAAGGENYNEQFF.

This clone came up many times. The V call is TRBV2, the J call TRBJ2-2, with D hard to call. Trimming removed 5 bases from V and 5 bases from J, with 9 bases in between. The CDR3 totals 13 residues. The germline V gene encodes CDR1 SNHLY and CDR2 FYNNEI. In DNA form, the CDR3 reads TGTGCCAGCAGTCTACATTTAACCGGGGAGCTGTTTTTT. Translated, it gives CASSLHLTGELFF.

The chain couples TRBV7-3 to TRBJ2-1; tentative D call: TRBD1 (5 bases). V lost 1 base and J lost 6, with 16 bases in between. Germline loops: CDR1 SGHTA, CDR2 FQGTGA. The CDR3 loop spans 16 amino acids. CDR3: CASSLMGFRGINEQFF. DNA for the CDR3: TGTGCCAGCAGCTTAATGGGGTTTAGGGGTATCAATGAGCAGTTCTTC.

The chain recombines TRBV19 with TRBJ2-1, with D tentatively TRBD1 (6 bases). Per germline, CDR1 LNHDA and CDR2 SQIVND (reference sequence). The CDR3 is 12 amino acids. The ends were cut back, 10 bases at V and 5 bases at J, with 12 bases in the middle. The CDR3 DNA sequence: TGTGCCACCTTTAACAGGGACAATGAGCAGTTCTTC. Amino acid sequence: CATFNRDNEQFF.

This clone was seen repeatedly, ten times or more. The rearrangement joins TRBV3-1 to TRBJ2-5; D is tentatively TRBD1 or TRBD2 (5 bases each). V dropped 4 bases and J dropped 0 bases, with 15 bases sitting between them. This CDR3 comprises 16 residues. Germline V gives CDR1 LGHDT, CDR2 YNNKEL (reference sequence). CDR3 in DNA: TGTGCCAGCAGCCGGGGGTCTACCCCGTACCAAGAGACCCAGTACTTC. It specifies CASSRGSTPYQETQYF.

This clone showed up just a few times. The chain employs TRBV28 and TRBJ1-1; no definite D call. V lost 3 bases to trimming and J lost 10 bases, with 12 bases between them. Germline V gives CDR1 MDHEN, CDR2 SYDVKM. CDR3 length: 12 amino acids. CDR3 coding DNA: TGTGCCAGCAGTTTGGCGGGCCTCGTAGCTTTCTTT. Translation: CASSLAGLVAFF.

V usage is TRBV3-1 and J usage is TRBJ1-2, with unresolved D. The CDR3 sequence is 13 residues long. V gave up 0 bases and J gave up 6 bases, with 8 bases separating them. Germline loops: CDR1 LGHDT, CDR2 YNNKEL (reference sequence). The DNA for the CDR3 is TGTGCCAGCAGCCAAGATGTGAAGAATGGCTACACCTTC. Translated: CASSQDVKNGYTF.

The V call is TRBV11-1, the J call TRBJ2-3; 15 bases are shared with TRBD2. V gave up 5 bases and J gave up 6 bases; unmatched junction bases: 6. Germline assignment: CDR1 SGHAT and CDR2 FQDESV (reference sequence). CDR3 length equals 16 residues. CDR3: CASSLGTSGGPDTQYF. CDR3 bases: TGTGCCAGCAGCCTCGGGACTAGCGGGGGGCCGGATACGCAGTATTTT. Supplemented by reference TRBV11-1 and TRBJ2-3, the full variable domain reads EAEVAQSPRYKITEKSQAVAFWCDPISGHATLYWYRQILGQGPELLVQFQDESVVDDSQLPKDRFSAERLKGVDSTLKIQPAELGDSAMYLCASSLGTSGGPDTQYFGPGTRLTVL.

This clone was observed a few times. The chain combines TRBV27 with TRBJ1-1; no definite D call. The germline V and J ends were trimmed by 0 bases and 10 bases, with 12 bases remaining between them. Germline assignment: CDR1 MNHEY and CDR2 SMNVEV (reference sequence). The CDR3 covers 13 residues. DNA for the CDR3: TGTGCCAGCAGTTTATCGGAGGGAAGGAGAGCTTTCTTT. This encodes CASSLSEGRRAFF.

Sample share makes this clone medium-sized (0.01 to 0.1%). The chain employs TRBV5-5 and TRBJ2-2; TRBD1 agrees at 9 bases. The germline gives CDR1 SGHKS, CDR2 YYEKEE (reference sequence). V was pared by 4 bases and J by 0 bases, with 4 bases of the junction left unmatched. The length of the CDR3 is 16 residues. In DNA, the CDR3 is TGTGCCAGCAGCATCAGACAGGGGGCGAACACCGGGGAGCTGTTTTTT. It encodes CASSIRQGANTGELFF.

This clone was picked up many times. The chain employs TRBV18 and TRBJ1-2; 11 bases fit TRBD1. The germline gives CDR1 KGHSH, CDR2 LQKENI. Losses at the gene ends were 3 bases for V and 7 bases for J; bases not matched to a gene: 4. The CDR3 runs to 14 residues. The CDR3 sequence is CASSPGTGGRGYTF. The CDR3 nucleotides are TGTGCCAGCTCACCGGGGACAGGGGGACGTGGCTACACCTTC.

V and J are TRBV7-8 and TRBJ2-7, with D perhaps TRBD2 (6 bases). The germline V gene encodes CDR1 SGHVS and CDR2 FQNEAQ. There are 15 residues in the CDR3. Trimming removed 6 bases at V and 0 bases at J, with 15 bases between. CDR3 amino acids: CASRPGLRSSYEQYF. The CDR3 DNA follows: TGTGCCAGCAGACCGGGACTCAGGAGCTCCTACGAGCAGTACTTC.

The rearrangement links TRBV11-1 to TRBJ2-1, with a tentative D call TRBD1 (7 bases). V was cut by 6 bases and J by 0 bases, with 12 bases left in between. Germline-derived CDR1 and CDR2 are SGHAT and FQDESV (reference sequence). The CDR3 loop spans 15 amino acids. In DNA form, the CDR3 reads TGTGCCAGCAGTAATCAGGGGGGCTCCTACAATGAGCAGTTCTTC. Encoded protein: CASSNQGGSYNEQFF.

This clone was found a few times. The rearrangement joins TRBV6-5 to TRBJ2-1; a possible D gene is TRBD2 (7 bases). CDR1 is MNHEY, CDR2 SVGAGI, per germline. The CDR3 covers 17 residues. Trimming stripped 2 bases from V and 8 bases from J, with 22 bases between. In DNA form, the CDR3 reads TGTGCCAGCAGTTACGGGGGGGCAATGGTTTTCAGGGATGAGCAGTTCTTC. This encodes CASSYGGAMVFRDEQFF.

This clone was seen a few times. The V call is TRBV28, the J call TRBJ1-1; weak D call: TRBD1 (5 bases). V lost 5 bases and J lost 5, with 15 bases in between. The CDR3 length is 14 residues. Germline V gives CDR1 MDHEN, CDR2 SYDVKM. CDR3 in DNA: TGTGCCAGCAGTCCCGCCGGGACCAAAACTGAAGCTTTCTTT. Protein: CASSPAGTKTEAFF.

This clone ranks as medium-sized. The genes are TRBV6-1 and TRBJ2-3; 8 bases are a match to TRBD2. This CDR3 has 13 amino acids. From germline, CDR1 is MNHNS and CDR2 SASEGT. V was clipped by 6 bases and J by 6 bases; unmatched bases: 5. The CDR3 DNA reads as TGTGCCAGCAGCGGGGGGGTGGTGGATACGCAGTATTTT. Its translation is CASSGGVVDTQYF.

Regarding this clone: One base away lies a much larger clone, so this may be a sequencing read error. CDR3 nucleotide sequence: TGTGCCAGCAGTTTAGGTAGCCTGGCTGAAGCTTTCTTT. Protein product: CASSLGSLAEAFF. The rearrangement joins TRBV12-3 or TRBV12-4 to TRBJ1-1; D not resolved. The V and J ends lost 1 base and 6 bases respectively, with 9 bases between them. CDR3 length equals 13 residues.

Judged by abundance, this clone is medium-sized (0.01 to 0.1%). The chain employs TRBV20-1 and TRBJ2-1; possibly TRBD2 for D (5 bases). Germline CDR1 DFQATT, CDR2 SNEGSKA (reference sequence). The CDR3 is made up of 17 amino acids. With 5 bases removed from V and 0 bases from J, the gap between germline ends came to 20 bases. The CDR3 DNA sequence: TGCAGTGCTGCTAATCGAGGCGGGTTAAGCTCCTACAATGAGCAGTTCTTC. Residues: CSAANRGGLSSYNEQFF.

This chain uses TRBV27 with TRBJ1-1, with D possibly TRBD1 on 6 matching bases. The CDR3 sequence is 15 residues long. V lost 5 bases and J lost 5, with 18 bases in between. The germline CDR1 and CDR2 sequences are MNHEY and SMNVEV (reference sequence). The CDR3 region is CASSPQGRGRTEAFF. The CDR3 nucleotides read TGTGCCAGCAGTCCTCAGGGGAGGGGGAGAACTGAAGCTTTCTTT.

This clone came up once. The gene calls are TRBV5-1 and TRBJ2-3, with a tentative D call TRBD2 (5 bases). There are 15 residues in the CDR3. Trimming removed 4 bases from V and 0 bases from J, with 12 bases in between. Looked up from germline, CDR1 is SGHRS and CDR2 is YFSETQ. For the CDR3, the DNA is TGCGCCAGCAGCGATAGCGACCCTAGCACAGATACGCAGTATTTT. It is translated as CASSDSDPSTDTQYF.

Many counts were recorded for this clone. The J gene is TRBJ1-6, the V gene TRBV7-9; D is ambiguous. Between the trimmed V and J ends, which lost 3 bases and 9 bases, there was a span of 9 bases. This CDR3 spans 13 amino acids. Looked up from germline, CDR1 is SEHNR and CDR2 is FQNEAQ (reference sequence). CDR3 sequence: CASSFSPPSPLHF. The CDR3 coding sequence is TGTGCCAGCAGCTTCAGCCCTCCTTCACCCCTCCACTTT.

This clone was seen a few times. The chain combines TRBV24-1 with TRBJ2-5; 8 nucleotides line up with TRBD1. The CDR3 has 16 amino acids. V lost 4 bases to trimming and J lost 10 bases; unmatched junction nucleotides: 16. Germline CDR1 reads KGHDR; CDR2 reads SFDVKD. The CDR3 loop is CATSDRPRTGQKNQYF. Here the CDR3 DNA reads TGTGCCACCAGTGACCGACCCCGGACAGGGCAAAAGAACCAGTACTTC.

V is TRBV6-1 and J is TRBJ2-2; TRBD2 agrees at 13 bases. The ends lost 6 bases at V and 5 bases at J; junction bases unmatched: 9. CDR3 size: 17 residues. Germline V gives CDR1 MNHNS, CDR2 SASEGT. Written as DNA, the CDR3 is TGTGCCAGCAGGCCCACTAGCGGGAGGGCCGGAACCGGGGAGCTGTTTTTT. It encodes CASRPTSGRAGTGELFF.

The rearrangement uses TRBV5-1 and TRBJ1-1; perhaps TRBD1 as D (5 bases). The germline V gene encodes CDR1 SGHRS and CDR2 YFSETQ. CDR3 length: 15 amino acids. The V end was cut by 0 bases, the J end by 3 bases, with 12 bases between. This chain's CDR3 is CASSLASGAYTEAFF. The CDR3 DNA follows: TGCGCCAGCAGCTTGGCCAGTGGGGCCTACACTGAAGCTTTCTTT.

This clone has only a few counts. The chain uses TRBV27 and TRBJ1-2, with TRBD1 as a possible D gene (6 bases). The germline CDR1 and CDR2 sequences are MNHEY and SMNVEV (reference sequence). V was shortened by 3 bases and J by 7 bases, with 18 bases between the two germline ends. The CDR3 has 15 residues. CDR3 amino acids: CASSFTGGRKFGYTF. The CDR3, as DNA: TGTGCCAGCAGTTTCACGGGGGGCAGGAAGTTTGGCTACACCTTC.

The sample holds one count of this clone. CDR3 sequence: CASSLAGATYEMYF. CDR3 bases: TGTGCCAGCAGTCTAGCGGGGGCGACGTACGAGATGTACTTC. The chain is built from TRBV2 and TRBJ2-7; 10 positions match TRBD2. Per germline, CDR1 SNHLY and CDR2 FYNNEI. V gave up 5 bases and J gave up 12 bases; unmatched junction bases: 13. This CDR3 is built from 14 residues.

Judged by abundance, this clone is medium-sized. The J gene is TRBJ2-5, the V gene TRBV5-1; D gene ambiguous. The CDR3 runs to 13 residues. The V end was cut by 3 bases, the J end by 5 bases, with 11 bases between. The germline V gene encodes CDR1 SGHRS and CDR2 YFSETQ. This CDR3 is CASSYEDGETQYF. In DNA, the CDR3 is TGCGCCAGCAGCTATGAGGATGGGGAGACCCAGTACTTC.

There are a few counts of this clone. The rearrangement joins TRBV25-1 to TRBJ2-2; TRBD1 aligns across 9 bases. The CDR3 has 15 residues. In germline, CDR1 is MGHDK, CDR2 SYGVNS. V lost 2 bases to trimming and J lost 3 bases; unmatched junction nucleotides: 1. CDR3: CASSERDRDTGELFF. CDR3 in DNA: TGTGCCAGCAGTGAAAGGGACAGGGACACCGGGGAGCTGTTTTTT.

This clone rates as medium-sized. The V gene is TRBV11-1, the J gene TRBJ2-3; the D gene is possibly TRBD1 (6 bases). The CDR3 totals 15 residues. The germline CDR1 and CDR2 sequences are SGHAT and FQDESV (reference sequence). The V gene lost 3 bases and the J gene lost 4 bases, with 14 bases spanning the gap. The DNA for the CDR3 is TGTGCCAGCAGCTTCGGCTACAGGGTGTCAGATACGCAGTATTTT. Its translation is CASSFGYRVSDTQYF.

This chain connects TRBV28 to TRBJ2-7; no clear D gene. The CDR3 has 15 amino acids. Germline V gives CDR1 MDHEN, CDR2 SYDVKM. The V end lost 6 bases, the J end lost 5 bases, and 20 bases lay between the germline ends. The CDR3: CASRLYPEMSHEQYF. The CDR3 DNA is TGTGCCAGCAGACTCTACCCGGAGATGTCCCACGAGCAGTACTTC.

The chain employs TRBV2 and TRBJ2-1, with 9 nucleotides matching TRBD2. The V segment lost 1 base and the J segment 8 bases; nucleotides outside the gene matches: 12. The CDR3 is 17 residues long. Per the germline V gene, CDR1 is SNHLY and CDR2 is FYNNEI. The CDR3 DNA is TGTGCCAGCAGTGAAGAGCTAGCGGGAAATATGTGGGATGAGCAGTTCTTC. It specifies CASSEELAGNMWDEQFF.